The clone carrying this T cell receptor (beta chain) came up a few times. The record originates from a study of T cell repertoires in cytomegalovirus infection. Across the whole study: Indications came from public TCR beta signatures; they pointed to CMV infection and to a matching HLA type.

TCRdb ran MiXCR on the reads and lists one entry per CDR3 protein. Here the sample spans approximately 630,000 distinct CDR3 sequences, 20% to 30% being singletons. CDR3 length equals 15 residues. Germline V lookup: CDR1 MGHRA, CDR2 YSYEKL. Losses at the gene ends were 5 bases for V and 5 bases for J; bases not matched to a gene: 11. The receptor comes from a human donor in good health (CMV status not recorded). Some clones in this sample may be carry-over from other donors' samples. The chain recombines TRBV4-1 with TRBJ1-1, with 7 bases aligning to TRBD1. Specimen: CD8+ T cells from PBMCs. The CDR3 loop is CASSFRTGTGTEAFF. CDR3 bases: TGCGCCAGCAGCTTCCGGACAGGAACCGGGACTGAAGCTTTCTTT.